The source of this T cell receptor (beta chain) is a study of T cell responses to AZD1222 COVID-19 vaccine. Study context: Both about-4-week and about-12-week second-dose recipients were combined. Study-level results: Spike-specific TCR breadth and depth went up after people got two AZD1222 doses. Donors were chiefly white British, with a greater number of females, and clonal diversity was perhaps underestimated. Reportedly, nearly half of unique spike TCRs recognized epitopes outside B.1.351/B.1.1.7 mutations.

V lost 0 bases to trimming and J lost 0 bases, with 12 bases between them. CDR1 is LGHNA and CDR2 is YNFKEQ in the germline V gene. The CDR3 totals 17 residues. The repertoire was sequenced with immunoSEQ multiplex PCR; TCRdb's copy has only in-frame clones and lacks some. This sample yields 95,000 to 150,000 clones, of which roughly 92% are seen a single time; 1.7% belongs to the top ten. Details on this clone: Its antigen is as yet unknown.

The chain combines TRBV4-2 with TRBJ1-3, with D uncertain. Specimen: peripheral blood, collected on day 0 of AZD1222 vaccination. This TCR came from an adult in good health. The CDR3 DNA reads TGTGCCAGCAGCCAAGATCGTAGCAGTCGCTCTGGAAACACCATATATTTT. It encodes CASSQDRSSRSGNTIYF.